Given below is one TCR beta chain in context. What it binds is not known. Clones were read by immunoSEQ multiplex PCR, and TCRdb kept only the in-frame ones, dropping some. The data show about 610,000 clones, more than 95% seen once. These data come from a study of shared clonotypes between healthy human individuals. The overall study: The donor group consisted of a couple of women and a few men, aged 18 to 49.

V was clipped by 0 bases and J by 2 bases, with 20 bases between them. CDR1 is MNHEY and CDR2 is SMNVEV in the germline V gene (reference sequence). There are 18 residues in the CDR3. General study points: A generally larger estimated richness was seen in naive subsets than in memory subsets. Expectations were that clonotype sharing among donors would be affected by sequencing depth. Among non-shared clonotypes, generation probabilities were lower than among those shared by all four donors.

Specimen: naive CD4+ T cells sorted from blood. The subset is: CD45RA+ positively selected. The origin of this receptor is a woman aged 25 to 45 in good health. This rearrangement joins TRBV27 to TRBJ2-7; tentative D call: TRBD1 (5 bases). DNA for the CDR3: TGTGCCAGCAGTTTATCGATAAGGTGGGGCAGGTTCCCCTACGAGCAGTACTTC. It codes for CASSLSIRWGRFPYEQYF.